This TCR beta chain was documented in a study of blood T cell repertoires in COVID-19. Across the study: COVID-19 samples, acute and convalescent, were from the United States, Italy and Spain. PBMCs, B-cell-depleted T cells, or T cells provided the cDNA or gDNA that made up the material.

In germline, CDR1 is LGHNT, CDR2 FRNRAP. V shed 6 bases and J 10 bases; nucleotides not matched to a gene: 15. This CDR3 is built from 16 residues. Authors' methods: Estimates of nucleated cell counts were drawn from the amplification of reference gene primers. Generated by immunoSEQ multiplex PCR, the TCRdb table keeps only in-frame clones and is missing some. The DNA gave D and trimming, while V, J and clone size come from that table. The table includes roughly 150,000 clones, approximately 81% detected once. The TCR was taken from an elderly woman with active or convalescent COVID-19. The material sequenced was peripheral blood. The chain joins TRBV12-5 to TRBJ2-1; 10 nucleotides align to TRBD2. The CDR3 region is CASGGPSGLATEEQFF. The DNA for the CDR3 is TGTGCTAGTGGGGGGCCTTCGGGACTAGCGACGGAGGAGCAGTTCTTC.